Sequencing of this TCR beta chain was carried out in a study of T cell responses to AZD1222 COVID-19 vaccine. Trimming took 5 bases from V and 5 from J, leaving 10 bases between them. Looked up from germline, CDR1 is LNHDA and CDR2 is SQIVND (reference sequence). This CDR3 has 14 amino acids. This clone was found a few times. As yet, its antigen is unknown. Clones were read by immunoSEQ multiplex PCR, and TCRdb kept only the in-frame ones, dropping some. Found here are about 97,000 clones, more than 70% of them singletons; the top ten hold roughly 10%. Whole-study findings and limits: Distributed over spike, vaccine-associated CD4 TCRs predominated at 160-218 and 743-854.

This TCR was sampled from an adult who received the AZD1222 COVID-19 vaccine. The source was peripheral blood, collected 28 days after the second AZD1222 dose. The V and J genes are TRBV19 and TRBJ1-6; no definite D call. The CDR3 is CASSLTADNSPLHF. The DNA of the CDR3 is TGTGCCAGTAGTCTGACGGCAGATAATTCACCCCTCCACTTT.